The 30 T cell receptor beta chains below all came from one sample that was sequenced in a study of cytomegalovirus exposure and HLA in healthy donors. The PCR ran on 60 Vbeta and 13 Jbeta primers. The data were produced by immunoSEQ multiplex PCR, yet TCRdb's version contains in-frame clones alone and is incomplete. Here the sample spans 150,000 to 200,000 clones, over 70% being singletons. Sequenced input: PBMCs. The receptors derive from a woman in her twenties or thirties in good health and CMV-seronegative.

The J gene is TRBJ1-4, the V gene TRBV4-3; a weak D match, TRBD1 (6 bases). The CDR3 is 13 residues long. Germline loops: CDR1 LGHNA, CDR2 YSLEER. Trimming removed 4 bases at V and 8 bases at J, with 11 bases between. CDR3 nucleotides: TGCGCCAGCAGCCCAGGGGCTAGGGAAAAACTGTTTTTT. Translated: CASSPGAREKLFF.

The rearrangement links TRBV27 to TRBJ2-7, with a possible D match to TRBD2 (6 bases). The CDR3 runs to 13 residues. Germline V gene lookup returns CDR1 MNHEY and CDR2 SMNVEV (reference sequence). V gave up 8 bases and J gave up 3 bases, with 14 bases separating them. This CDR3 is CASAAGMNYEQYF. The CDR3 bases are TGTGCCAGCGCGGCGGGGATGAACTACGAGCAGTACTTC.

This clone turned up a few times. One end of the junction does not line up with germline, which may come from a read error. V usage is TRBV27 and J usage is TRBJ2-4; D is perhaps TRBD2 (6 bases). There are 13 residues in the CDR3. Germline values: CDR1 MNHEY, CDR2 SMNVEV (reference sequence). CDR3 amino acids: CASSLAGRNSQYF. In DNA form, the CDR3 reads TGTGCCAGCAGTTTGGCGGGGAGAAACAGTCAGTACTTC.

V is TRBV4-3 and J is TRBJ1-5, with TRBD1 identical over 7 bases. The CDR3 is 17 residues long. CDR1 is LGHNA and CDR2 is YSLEER in the germline V gene. Trimming at V came to 0 bases and at J to 2 bases, leaving 7 bases not matched to a gene. CDR3: CASSQDRGGAGNQPQHF. The CDR3 DNA is TGCGCCAGCAGCCAAGATCGAGGGGGCGCCGGCAATCAGCCCCAGCATTTT.

This chain connects TRBV2 to TRBJ2-1; TRBD2 agrees at 7 bases. After removal of 8 bases from V and 4 bases from J, the junction contained 8 bases not matched to a gene. The CDR3 contains 14 residues. Per the germline V gene, CDR1 is SNHLY and CDR2 is FYNNEI. This CDR3 is CASVSGLIYNEQFF. The CDR3 DNA sequence: TGTGCCAGCGTTTCGGGACTAATTTACAATGAGCAGTTCTTC.

This clone was detected a few times. This chain links TRBV19 with TRBJ1-5, with 9 bases matching TRBD1. Trimming cost V 9 bases and J 7 bases; bases outside gene matches: 19. Looked up from germline, CDR1 is LNHDA and CDR2 is SQIVND (reference sequence). The CDR3 length is 17 residues. The DNA for the CDR3 is TGTGCCAGCCAATCTCCGTACAGGGGGCGCCCGGGACAGCCCCAGCATTTT. Translated, it gives CASQSPYRGRPGQPQHF.

To note about this clone: Other DNA sequences in this specimen translate into the identical CDR3. The chain has TRBV4-3 and TRBJ2-5, with 12 bases identical to TRBD2. The CDR3 length is 17 residues. V was pared by 0 bases and J by 7 bases, with 9 bases of the junction left unmatched. Germline values: CDR1 LGHNA, CDR2 YSLEER. The CDR3 DNA is TGCGCCAGCAGCCAAGACCTACTAGCGGGGGGTGCTGGGACCCAGTACTTC. Translation gives CASSQDLLAGGAGTQYF.

The genes are TRBV4-3 and TRBJ2-7, with D possibly matching TRBD1 (6 bases). This CDR3 region has 13 residues. From germline, CDR1 is LGHNA and CDR2 YSLEER. Trimming shortened V by 2 bases and J by 2 bases, and 7 bases separated the two germline ends. The DNA of the CDR3 is TGCGCCAGCAGCCAACACAGGGCCTACGAGCAGTACTTC. Translating gives CASSQHRAYEQYF.

This clone was counted only a few times. V and J are TRBV28 and TRBJ1-5; TRBD1 agrees at 8 bases. Unmatched junction bases numbered 13, after V lost 1 base and J lost 2 bases. The germline V gene encodes CDR1 MDHEN and CDR2 SYDVKM. The CDR3 consists of 19 residues. The CDR3 spells CASSLFMGTGGLGNQPQHF. CDR3 nucleotides: TGTGCCAGCAGTTTATTTATGGGGACAGGAGGTTTGGGCAATCAGCCCCAGCATTTT.

The gene calls are TRBV28 and TRBJ1-4; the match to TRBD1 covers 8 bases. The CDR3 length is 14 residues. Trimming at V came to 4 bases and at J to 7 bases, leaving 5 bases not matched to a gene. Per the germline V gene, CDR1 is MDHEN and CDR2 is SYDVKM. The CDR3 DNA reads as TGTGCCAGCAGTTCGGGACAGGTCGGTGAAAAACTGTTTTTT. Translated: CASSSGQVGEKLFF.

This sequence joins TRBV6-5 and TRBJ2-7, with D maybe TRBD1 (5 bases). Trimming pared 0 bases from V and 4 bases from J, leaving 16 bases between. Germline V gene sequence: CDR1 MNHEY, CDR2 SVGAGI. This CDR3 spans 16 amino acids. CDR3 residues: CASSYSGFQGVYEQYF. The CDR3 DNA follows: TGTGCCAGCAGTTACTCGGGGTTTCAGGGCGTTTACGAGCAGTACTTC.

The chain is built from TRBV2 and TRBJ1-5, with TRBD1 identical over 11 bases. Trimming took 8 bases from V and 7 from J; bases not matched to a gene: 7. The germline gives CDR1 SNHLY, CDR2 FYNNEI. This CDR3 contains 14 residues. CDR3 bases: TGTGCCAGCGGAAGGACAGGGGGCAGGCAGCCCCAGCATTTT. Translating gives CASGRTGGRQPQHF.

V is TRBV7-6 and J is TRBJ2-7; D possibly corresponds to TRBD2 (6 bases). Trimming stripped 1 base from V and 6 bases from J, with 7 bases between. Per the germline V gene, CDR1 is SGHVS and CDR2 is FNYEAQ. The CDR3 runs 12 residues. The CDR3 DNA follows: TGTGCCAGCAGCTTAGACGGGGGCGAGCAGTACTTC. It encodes CASSLDGGEQYF.

The chain recombines TRBV5-1 with TRBJ2-7, with TRBD1 matching over 10 bases. The germline gives CDR1 SGHRS, CDR2 YFSETQ. The length of the CDR3 is 13 residues. V lost 2 bases, J lost 5 bases, and 1 base stayed unmatched. The CDR3 sequence: CASSFGQGDEQYF. Here the CDR3 DNA reads TGCGCCAGCAGCTTCGGACAGGGGGACGAGCAGTACTTC.

This clone was picked up a small number of times. V usage is TRBV4-3 and J usage is TRBJ2-2, with a weak D call TRBD1 (6 bases). V shed 0 bases and J shed 7 bases, with 15 bases lying between them. The germline V gene encodes CDR1 LGHNA and CDR2 YSLEER. The CDR3 loop spans 16 amino acids. Written as DNA, the CDR3 is TGCGCCAGCAGCCAAGATTCCTCCCCACAGGGCGGGGAGCTGTTTTTT. Its protein product is CASSQDSSPQGGELFF.

This clone has a handful of counts. The CDR3 is CASRMTGYEQYF. As DNA, the CDR3 is TGTGCCAGCAGGATGACAGGATACGAGCAGTACTTC. The chain employs TRBV5-6 and TRBJ2-7; D may be TRBD1 (6 bases). Germline V CDR1 and CDR2: SGHDT, YYEEEE. Between the trimmed V and J ends, which lost 5 bases and 4 bases, there was a span of 10 bases. This CDR3 comprises 12 residues.

This chain joins TRBV6-1 and TRBJ2-6; possibly TRBD2 for D (6 bases). Per the germline V gene, CDR1 is MNHNS and CDR2 is SASEGT. The V end was cut by 2 bases, the J end by 3 bases, with 8 bases between. This CDR3 has 15 residues. The CDR3: CASSERGLGANVLTF. The DNA for the CDR3 is TGTGCCAGCAGTGAACGGGGACTTGGGGCCAACGTCCTGACTTTC.

In DNA, the CDR3 is TGTGCCATCTCCCGCGGGGGACTAGCGGGAGTCGGGACAGATACGCAGTATTTT. Translation: CAISRGGLAGVGTDTQYF. This chain links TRBV10-3 with TRBJ2-3; 14 bases fit TRBD2. CDR1 and CDR2 (germline): ENHRY, SYGVKD. The CDR3 covers 18 residues. Trimming at V came to 8 bases and at J to 3 bases, leaving 13 bases not matched to a gene.

V is TRBV7-9 and J is TRBJ1-2; 7 nucleotides match TRBD1. V trimming: 3 bases; J trimming: 3 bases; junction bases outside the gene matches: 7. In germline, CDR1 is SEHNR, CDR2 FQNEAQ (reference sequence). The length of the CDR3 is 15 residues. The CDR3 coding sequence is TGTGCCAGCAGCTTCGTGAGGACAGGTGACTATGGCTACACCTTC. Protein sequence: CASSFVRTGDYGYTF.

The genes are TRBV27 and TRBJ1-6; D is perhaps TRBD1 (6 bases). There are 15 residues in the CDR3. CDR1 is MNHEY, CDR2 SMNVEV, per germline (reference sequence). Trimming shortened V by 2 bases and J by 13 bases, and 18 bases separated the two germline ends. In DNA, the CDR3 is TGTGCCAGCAGTTTAGACAGACCCGGCCAGGGGCCCCTCCACTTT. Its protein product is CASSLDRPGQGPLHF.

The chain has TRBV7-6 and TRBJ1-2; TRBD1 agrees at 12 bases. Germline assignment: CDR1 SGHVS and CDR2 FNYEAQ. This CDR3 has 16 amino acids. The V segment lost 5 bases and the J segment 0 bases; nucleotides outside the gene matches: 4. The CDR3: CASSPGTGGANYGYTF. CDR3 DNA: TGTGCCAGCAGCCCGGGGACAGGGGGCGCTAACTATGGCTACACCTTC.

The chain combines TRBV7-9 with TRBJ2-7; possibly TRBD1 for D (6 bases). The germline gives CDR1 SEHNR, CDR2 FQNEAQ (reference sequence). V shed 6 bases and J shed 4 bases, with 16 bases lying between them. This CDR3 has 14 residues. The chain's CDR3 is CASRGGPPNYEQYF. The CDR3 DNA reads TGTGCCAGCAGAGGGGGTCCCCCCAATTACGAGCAGTACTTC.

The chain joins TRBV5-6 to TRBJ2-3, with D uncertain. V was pared by 4 bases and J by 0 bases, with 15 bases between. Germline lookup yields CDR1 SGHDT and CDR2 YYEEEE. This CDR3 has 16 amino acids. The CDR3 region has the DNA TGTGCCAGCAGCCCGGCGGAAAGGCGGAGCACAGATACGCAGTATTTT. Translated, it gives CASSPAERRSTDTQYF.

The chain carries TRBV5-6 and TRBJ2-3; possibly TRBD1 for D (6 bases). Trimming left V 2 bases short and J 8 bases short, with 21 bases between. The CDR3 is made up of 16 amino acids. CDR1 and CDR2 (germline): SGHDT, YYEEEE. CDR3 amino acids: CASSFGQGIRWGTQYF. The CDR3 DNA reads TGTGCCAGCAGCTTCGGCCAGGGGATTCGTTGGGGTACGCAGTATTTT.

This chain links TRBV11-3 with TRBJ2-5; tentative D call: TRBD2 (6 bases). Trimming took 5 bases from V and 2 from J, leaving 15 bases between them. The CDR3 is 15 residues long. CDR1 is SGHNT, CDR2 YENEEA, per germline. DNA of the CDR3: TGTGCCAGCAGCCGAGGGCGGGGAACGCAAGAGACCCAGTACTTC. Its translation: CASSRGRGTQETQYF.

The chain joins TRBV30 to TRBJ2-1; weak D call: TRBD1 (6 bases). From germline, CDR1 is GTSNPN and CDR2 SVGIG (reference sequence). CDR3 length equals 11 residues. The V end lost 1 base, the J end lost 9 bases, and 7 bases lay between the germline ends. This CDR3 is CAWSGGPEQFF. CDR3 DNA sequence: TGTGCCTGGAGTGGGGGGCCTGAGCAGTTCTTC.

Of note for this clone: A junction end diverges from the germline sequence, so it may reflect a read error. The chain uses TRBV30 and TRBJ2-6, with D perhaps TRBD1 (6 bases). This CDR3 has 18 residues. Looked up from germline, CDR1 is GTSNPN and CDR2 is SVGIG (reference sequence). CDR3 bases: TGTGCCTGGGAAGGCGGACAGCTTCTTTTCTCTGGGGCCAACGGCCTGACTTTC. As protein: CAWEGGQLLFSGANGLTF.

This chain uses TRBV4-3 with TRBJ2-1; 14 nucleotides align to TRBD2. Trimming removed 1 base from V and 10 bases from J; junction bases left unmatched: 6. The CDR3 totals 16 residues. From germline, CDR1 is LGHNA and CDR2 YSLEER. The CDR3 protein is CASSQGLAGGALEQFF. DNA of the CDR3: TGCGCCAGCAGCCAAGGACTAGCGGGGGGGGCCTTAGAGCAGTTCTTC.

J is TRBJ1-2 and V is TRBV10-3, with D perhaps matching TRBD1 (6 bases). Trimming took off 2 bases at V and 4 bases at J, with 14 bases between the two ends. The CDR3 spans 15 residues. In germline, CDR1 is ENHRY, CDR2 SYGVKD. CDR3 region: CAISEATGSTYGYTF. The CDR3 DNA is TGTGCCATCAGTGAGGCGACAGGATCGACCTATGGCTACACCTTC.

The chain carries TRBV9 and TRBJ2-1; TRBD2 agrees at 12 bases. V gave up 5 bases and J gave up 5 bases; unmatched junction bases: 17. This CDR3 has 19 residues. Germline CDR1 SGDLS, CDR2 YYNGEE. The CDR3 protein is CASSLPTPPTSGSHNEQFF. The CDR3 nucleotides are TGTGCCAGCAGTCTCCCCACCCCCCCGACTAGCGGGAGTCACAATGAGCAGTTCTTC.